This T cell receptor beta chain was identified during a study of cytomegalovirus exposure and HLA in healthy donors. Study-level points and caveats: Researchers reported in a later analysis that a missense DCLRE1C variant was tied to TCR beta V- and J-gene trimming. Associated with cytomegalovirus, according to the listing, were about 160 TCR beta chains.

On this clone itself: Its antigen is currently unknown.

Primers: 60 Vbeta forward and 13 Jbeta reverse. Using immunoSEQ multiplex PCR, the repertoire was profiled, and TCRdb retains in-frame clones only, with some absent. This sample's table has 60,000 to 70,000 clones. This sequence originates from a boy under 18 in good health and CMV-seronegative. Material: PBMCs.

CDR3 amino acids: CSFIASGSRSPYEQYF. CDR3 DNA: TGCAGCTTTATCGCTAGCGGGAGCAGGAGCCCCTACGAGCAGTACTTC. The chain recombines TRBV29-1 with TRBJ2-7, with TRBD2 identical over 10 bases. CDR1 and CDR2 (germline): SQVTM, ANQGSEA. This CDR3 has 16 residues. Trimming took 8 bases from V and 2 from J; bases not matched to a gene: 15.